One TCR beta chain is described in this entry. Its antigen target is currently unknown. One base away there is no much larger clone; base qualities are not given. Including cysteine and phenylalanine, the CDR3 has 16 amino acids. CDR3 DNA only is kept here, 48 bases in frame from base 1. V is clipped by 3 bases and J by 3 bases, and the sequence between their germline boundaries is 16 bases long. As encoded in the germline V gene (reference sequence), CDR1 is SEHNR while CDR2 is FQNEAQ. This sample stems from a study of glioma-infiltrating T cells after dendritic cell vaccination (dated by TCRdb to 2015 to 2016). With regard to the full study: Of the approximately 15 glioblastoma patients in the cohort, all drawn from Phase I and II dendritic cell vaccination trials, 9 were newly diagnosed and 6 had recurrent disease. Autologous tumor lysate-pulsed dendritic cell vaccination was administered to the patients between about 2003 and 2012. Three intradermal dendritic cell vaccine injections were administered to patients at biweekly intervals in the arm below the axilla. The vaccine consisted of monocyte-derived dendritic cells cultured about 7 days with IL-4 and GM-CSF, then pulsed overnight with autologous tumor lysate. Tumor-infiltrating lymphocyte content was quantified and tumor and blood repertoires were compared in dendritic cell-vaccinated glioblastoma patients by deep sequencing of TCR beta CDR3 regions. Survival after dendritic cell vaccination was correlated with TCR sequencing metrics, such as TIL content and the overlap between tumor and blood repertoires.

Findings and caveats that apply to the study as a whole: The response model built on TCR overlap across three groups was characterized as speculative, with prospective validation still needed. No direct relationship between TCR clonality and survival was found, suggesting that a diverse polyclonal response may matter. Higher estimated pretreatment TIL content predicted longer time to progression and overall survival after dendritic cell vaccination. The cohort was small and heterogeneous, few patients had complete blood and tumor sets, and even fewer had initial-recurrent tumor pairs.

The immunoSEQ assay amplified TCRB CDR3 regions from roughly 2 micrograms of genomic DNA, or from all available DNA when less than that amount was available. The multiplex PCR employed 60 forward primers targeting TCR V beta segments and 13 reverse primers targeting J beta segments. To estimate the number of reads per starting template, synthetic control templates were added to each sample at limiting dilution. Reads of 87 bp were generated by sequencing on the Illumina HiSeq System. In the original analysis: PCR and sequencing errors were removed by merging closely related sequences with a nearest neighbor algorithm. TCR overlap was defined as the percentage of unique tumor TCR beta sequences that were also present in the same patient's peripheral blood. The table comes from immuneACCESS by way of TCRdb, which keeps in-frame sequences with V and J called. Part of the clones is missing from these tables; in studies checked, under half for an unresolved V gene and the rest for unknown reasons. V, J and clone size are taken as reported in that table, and D and trimming were inferred from the DNA itself. The sample table holds 75,000 to 95,000 clones, of which 80% to 90% were seen once. Of the sample, 2% to 2.5% is held by the ten largest clones.

What the time point label conveys for this sample: after dendritic cell vaccination, including at tumor progression/relapse. Patients were selected for having adequate residual fresh-frozen tumor tissue and more than two years of available survival data. Although molecular status otherwise differed among the glioblastoma patients, no patient had an isocitrate dehydrogenase mutation. PBMC were collected before vaccination, two weeks after the third vaccination, and at tumor progression if progression occurred. Genomic DNA was extracted with the Qiagen DNeasy Blood extraction Kit. The chain links TRBV7-9 with TRBJ2-3; a weak D assignment points to TRBD2 (6 bases agree). Source: blood, taken after dendritic cell vaccination. This sequence was found in a human donor with glioblastoma. The DNA sequence follows: TGTGCCAGCAGCTTCGGTCCCGGGAGCGGGACAGATACGCAGTATTTT. Its protein is CASSFGPGSGTDTQYF.